This T cell receptor beta chain comes out of a study of vaccination and CD4 T cells after COVID-19. Whole-study context: Overlapping peptides covering the spike proteins of SARS-CoV-2, HCoV-NL63, HCoV-OC43 and HCoV-229E were added to stimulate cells.

V shed 1 base and J shed 5 bases, with 8 bases lying between them. Germline CDR1 is LNHDA and CDR2 is SQIVND (reference sequence). This CDR3 contains 13 residues. Treatment denoted: roughly ten-day PBMC culture with coronavirus spike peptide pools or control peptides (ViraFEST assay). Pre-COVID-19 pandemic sampling (2011-2018) yielded the unexposed donor's CD4+ T cells. A note on this clonotype: The antigen is unknown.

Scientists ran DNA taken from cultured CD4+ T cells through the Oncomine TCR Beta short-read assay for sequencing. TCRdb called the PCR reads again in MiXCR, with one record for every CDR3 protein. In the table there are 5,500 to 7,500 distinct CDR3 sequences, approximately 48% of which are singletons. The chain recombines TRBV19 with TRBJ2-5, with no clear D. This TCR derives from a human donor in good health. What was sequenced was CD4+ T cells from blood, cultured in vitro. The CDR3 protein is CASSIGPAETQYF. The DNA for the CDR3 is TGTGCCAGTAGTATAGGTCCTGCGGAGACCCAGTACTTC.